One T cell receptor (beta chain) is described in this entry. As yet, its antigen is unknown. A patient was excluded if there was uncontrolled infection, other autoimmune disease, pregnancy or lactation. This sample was included in a study of T cells in Graves' hyperthyroidism and ophthalmopathy. General observations from the study: Ophthalmopathy could be told apart from stable hyperthyroidism with a 13 V-J model. Median prediction lead before ophthalmopathy onset was 5 to 7.5 months with the model. In blood, most of the thyroid clonotypes expanded above 0.001 were also present.

Amplification of TCR beta CDR3 regions used RNA as the template. Primed by the HTBI set, a first-round RT-PCR was run on the TCR CDR3. TCRdb re-called the multiplex PCR reads with MiXCR, one entry per CDR3 protein. The data hold under 450,000 distinct CDR3 sequences, with less than 20% observed a single time. Source material: blood. The source is a woman aged 18-29 years with Graves' hyperthyroidism.

The CDR3 nucleotides read TGTGCCAGCATCATAGCGGGAGGGCCTTACAAGCAGTACTTC. This codes for CASIIAGGPYKQYF. The chain has TRBV7-9 and TRBJ2-7; TRBD2 aligns across 11 bases. J was trimmed by 8 bases and V by 7 bases; bases with no gene match: 10. The CDR3 is 14 residues long. CDR1 and CDR2 (germline): SEHNR, FQNEAQ (reference sequence).